These 12 T cell receptor beta chains share one sample of origin, sequenced in a study of T cell responses to AZD1222 COVID-19 vaccine. Method: immunoSEQ multiplex PCR; TCRdb's copy keeps in-frame clones and lacks some. The table has under 110,000 clones, 85% to 90% seen once; the top ten hold around 1.5%. Here the sequenced sample was peripheral blood, taken on day 0 of AZD1222 vaccination. Receptors originate from an adult in good health.

The chain is built from TRBV2 and TRBJ1-6; TRBD1 matches 7 bases. The CDR3 is 15 residues long. Germline CDR1 is SNHLY and CDR2 is FYNNEI. J lost 11 bases, V lost 3 bases, and 10 bases had no gene match. The CDR3 region has the DNA TGTGCCAGCAGTGAGGGGAGAGGGGGCTTAACACCCCTCCACTTT. Its translation is CASSEGRGGLTPLHF.

The chain carries TRBV7-2 and TRBJ2-7; D gene uncertain. Germline-derived CDR1 and CDR2 are SGHTA and FQGNSA. The CDR3 has 17 amino acids. Between the trimmed V and J ends, which lost 1 base and 0 bases, there was a span of 16 bases. The CDR3 DNA reads TGTGCCAGCAGCTTAGAGGAAGGTGGGCGGATCTCCTACGAGCAGTACTTC. Translated, it gives CASSLEEGGRISYEQYF.

This chain uses TRBV30 with TRBJ2-6; 9 nucleotides agree with TRBD1. The CDR3 sequence is 22 residues long. With 5 bases clipped from V and 2 bases from J, the junction kept 25 bases outside the gene matches. Germline CDR1 GTSNPN, CDR2 SVGIG (reference sequence). The CDR3 loop is CAWGRHLGPGQGRGTGANVLTF. As DNA, the CDR3 is TGTGCCTGGGGACGGCACTTGGGTCCGGGACAGGGTAGGGGGACTGGGGCCAACGTCCTGACTTTC.

The chain carries TRBV13 and TRBJ1-3; D is possibly TRBD1 (6 bases). This CDR3 has 13 residues. Trimming stripped 8 bases from V and 2 bases from J, with 10 bases between. Germline CDR1 reads PRHDT; CDR2 reads FYEKMQ (reference sequence). This CDR3 reads CASGHRAGNTIYF. The DNA for the CDR3 is TGTGCCAGCGGGCACAGGGCTGGAAACACCATATATTTT.

The chain has TRBV6-2 or TRBV6-3 and TRBJ2-6; D is unresolved. The CDR3 consists of 14 residues. V lost 2 bases and J lost 0, with 2 bases in between. Germline CDR1 reads MNHEY; CDR2 reads SVGEGT. CDR3 loop: CASSYSSGANVLTF. CDR3 coding DNA: TGTGCCAGCAGTTACAGCTCTGGGGCCAACGTCCTGACTTTC.

The chain combines TRBV5-6 with TRBJ1-2, with 9 positions matching TRBD1. Trimming removed 4 bases from V and 10 bases from J; junction bases left unmatched: 8. In germline, CDR1 is SGHDT, CDR2 YYEEEE. The CDR3 is 13 residues long. In nucleotides, the CDR3 is TGTGCCAGCAGCCCGAGGACAGGGGATGTCTACACCTTC. Translation: CASSPRTGDVYTF.

V usage is TRBV29-1 and J usage is TRBJ2-2, with TRBD1 as a possible D gene (5 bases). The CDR3 runs to 14 residues. V was pared by 4 bases and J by 5 bases, with 14 bases between. Germline loops: CDR1 SQVTM, CDR2 ANQGSEA. CDR3 sequence reads: CSVGQGVGTGELFF. Written as DNA, the CDR3 is TGCAGCGTTGGGCAGGGCGTAGGGACCGGGGAGCTGTTTTTT.

This chain uses TRBV3-1 (or the pseudogene TRBV3-2) with TRBJ1-5; 8 positions match TRBD1. The V gene's germline CDR1 is LGHDT and CDR2 YNNKEL (reference sequence). The J segment lost 9 bases and the V segment lost 4 bases, leaving 5 bases of the junction unmatched. The length of the CDR3 is 13 residues. The CDR3 spells CASSPDRARPQHF. The CDR3, as DNA: TGTGCCAGCAGCCCGGACAGGGCAAGGCCCCAGCATTTT.

The chain employs TRBV6-2 or TRBV6-3 and TRBJ1-5, with 7 positions matching TRBD1. The germline V gene encodes CDR1 MNHEY and CDR2 SVGEGT. J was trimmed by 1 base and V by 4 bases; bases with no gene match: 7. The CDR3 extends over 16 amino acids. The CDR3 DNA reads TGTGCCAGCAGTTTCGGACAGGCCCTCAGCAATCAGCCCCAGCATTTT. Its translation: CASSFGQALSNQPQHF.

The chain recombines TRBV27 with TRBJ2-3, with 7 bases fitting TRBD1. V trimming: 5 bases; J trimming: 0 bases; junction bases outside the gene matches: 5. The germline V gene encodes CDR1 MNHEY and CDR2 SMNVEV (reference sequence). CDR3 length: 15 amino acids. This CDR3 reads CASSPGGVSTDTQYF. DNA for the CDR3: TGTGCCAGCAGTCCAGGGGGAGTTAGCACAGATACGCAGTATTTT.

The rearrangement joins TRBV27 to TRBJ2-1, with D hard to call. In germline, CDR1 is MNHEY, CDR2 SMNVEV (reference sequence). V was trimmed by 2 bases and J by 1 base, leaving 9 bases between them. The CDR3 sequence is 15 residues long. The CDR3 bases are TGTGCCAGCAGTTTACGGTTCACTTCCTACAATGAGCAGTTCTTC. Protein product: CASSLRFTSYNEQFF.

The chain carries TRBV11-2 and TRBJ2-6; D is undetermined. The CDR3 contains 16 residues. CDR1 and CDR2 (germline): SGHAT, FQNNGV. The ends were cut back, 8 bases at V and 0 bases at J, with 14 bases in the middle. CDR3 sequence reads: CASSDLRDSGANVLTF. CDR3 bases: TGTGCCAGCTCCGATTTAAGGGACTCTGGGGCCAACGTCCTGACTTTC.